This T cell receptor beta chain comes out of a study of siplizumab effects on memory and regulatory T cells. Where a few donor pairs were concerned, the unstimulated naive, memory, effector memory and TEMRA subsets underwent sequencing. Germline values: CDR1 LNHNV, CDR2 YYDKDF (reference sequence). This CDR3 region has 15 residues. Trimming took off 1 base at V and 4 bases at J, with 13 bases between the two ends. Method: immunoSEQ multiplex PCR; TCRdb's copy keeps in-frame clones and lacks some. Of more than 75,000 clones in the sample, roughly 96% were seen once. The receptor was derived from a human donor in good health. The genes are TRBV15 and TRBJ1-1, with D hard to call. Material: naive CD4+ T cells sorted from blood. The CDR3: CATSRVGLRATEAFF. The DNA of the CDR3 is TGTGCCACCAGCAGAGTCGGGTTGAGGGCCACTGAAGCTTTCTTT.